This T cell receptor beta chain was identified during a study of blood T cell repertoires in COVID-19 (dated by TCRdb to about 2020). The study in broad terms: Samples from collaborators originated in the United States, Italy and Spain and spanned both the acute and convalescent phases of COVID-19. The prospective study material was composed of cDNA or gDNA derived from T cells, B-cell-depleted T cells, or PBMCs. Deeply sampled blood TCRbeta repertoires from subjects exposed to, actively infected with, or recovered from COVID-19 were included in the dataset. The repertoires were made available in a free public database intended to serve as a resource for research on the immune response to SARS-CoV-2. Samples were obtained from the ongoing ImmuneRACE study (first 160 participants) and from some 1,200 subjects provided by 6 global collaborators. Sample metadata almost always included a de-identified subject ID, COVID-19 status, age in years and sex. Where available, HLA class I and class II types were taken from metadata supplied by the sample provider and were not determined by assay-based typing.

Remarks on this clone: Its binding antigen is unknown. No quality values exist for individual bases; no much larger clone is one base distant.

TCRbeta CDR3 regions were amplified from genomic DNA using the immunoSEQ Assay, a bias-controlled multiplex PCR. The original methods were these. The number of nucleated cells in each sample was estimated by amplification of reference gene primers within the assay. Sequence reads were collapsed and filtered to measure the absolute abundance of every unique TCRbeta CDR3 rearrangement. For each sample, productive Simpson clonality was calculated as the square root of Simpson's diversity index across productive rearrangements. TCRdb retrieved this table from immuneACCESS and kept in-frame rearrangements only. Not all clones are present; in checked studies, unresolved V genes account for under half, and no reason is known for the remainder. V, J and clone size are taken as reported in that table, and D and trimming were inferred from the DNA itself. Here the sample has about 160,000 clones; approximately 80% occur a single time. In total, the top ten clones hold 6% of the sample.

What the research found in general, with its limitations: How much clinical and demographic metadata was included differed by source and by participant, and the metadata was provided uncurated.

The CDR3 spans 16 residues, from the cysteine through the phenylalanine. This entry keeps only the CDR3 DNA: 48 bases, framed from base 1. CDR1 and CDR2 (PRHDT, FYEKMQ) derive from the germline V gene (reference sequence). The V end loses 4 bases and the J end loses 1 base, and a stretch of 16 bases separates them. Enrolling through a virtual design, the prospective study's participants ranged in age from roughly 18 to 95 years and lived across roughly 23 United States geographic areas. Cohort assignment in the prospective study relied on participant-reported clinical history from a screening survey and a study questionnaire. For ImmuneRACE Cohort 3, a participant was defined as recovered based on two consecutive negative NP/OP PCR tests, clearance by a healthcare professional, or resolution of symptoms. In the prospective study, mobile phlebotomists collected whole blood, serum and a nasopharyngeal or oropharyngeal swab from each participant. Prospective study participants could optionally give additional blood draws and questionnaires over an approximately 2-month period. Prospective study blood samples were shipped either frozen or at room temperature before DNA extraction.

Sequencing input: PBMCs or T cells enriched from blood (not recorded which). This clonotype originated in a middle-aged man who had recovered from COVID-19. This chain is built from TRBV13 and TRBJ1-1; the D gene lacks a confident call. This receptor carries the CDR3 CASSWQVKRRNTEAFF. The bases are TGTGCCAGCAGCTGGCAGGTGAAACGCAGGAACACTGAAGCTTTCTTT.